One sample yielded the 24 T cell receptor beta chains listed below, sequenced in a study of PD-L1 blockade in urothelial cancer. Libraries were prepared by immunoSEQ multiplex PCR; TCRdb keeps only in-frame clonotypes and omits some of them. Of more than 65,000 clones detected, about nine tenths appear once; the ten largest clones hold roughly 5.7%. The specimen was PBMCs, collected around atezolizumab (anti-PD-L1) treatment. All receptors derive from a woman aged 70-85 years with urothelial cancer.

The rearrangement joins TRBV9 to TRBJ2-7; 8 bases are a match to TRBD1. CDR3 size: 16 residues. Germline trimming cut 0 bases from V and 1 base from J; bases unmatched to any gene: 6. CDR1 is SGDLS and CDR2 is YYNGEE in the germline V gene. The CDR3 sequence: CASSVGVQGVSYEQYF. CDR3 DNA: TGTGCCAGCAGCGTAGGAGTACAGGGGGTTTCCTACGAGCAGTACTTC.

This chain joins TRBV18 and TRBJ1-2; D may be TRBD1 (5 bases). The germline V gene encodes CDR1 KGHSH and CDR2 LQKENI. CDR3 length: 13 amino acids. V lost 2 bases and J lost 5, with 9 bases in between. The CDR3 here is CASSPGDYYGYTF. The CDR3 nucleotides read TGTGCCAGCTCACCAGGGGACTATTATGGCTACACCTTC.

This clone was counted a few times. The V call is TRBV5-1, the J call TRBJ1-3; D is perhaps TRBD1 (6 bases). The CDR3 totals 16 residues. Germline CDR1 SGHRS, CDR2 YFSETQ. Trimming cost V 0 bases and J 0 bases, with 10 bases left between them. The CDR3 region is CASSLGTVSSGNTIYF. CDR3 nucleotides: TGCGCCAGCAGCTTGGGGACAGTAAGCTCTGGAAACACCATATATTTT.

This clone came up once. The chain employs TRBV5-6 and TRBJ2-3; TRBD1 matches at 9 bases. The germline CDR1 and CDR2 sequences are SGHDT and YYEEEE. The CDR3 covers 16 residues. V was pared by 4 bases and J by 3 bases, with 9 bases of the junction left unmatched. The CDR3 DNA is TGTGCCAGCAGCACCCCCGGGACAGGGTTAACAGATACGCAGTATTTT. This gives the protein CASSTPGTGLTDTQYF.

J is TRBJ1-4 and V is TRBV7-9; a possible D gene is TRBD1 (5 bases). The V end was cut by 4 bases, the J end by 4 bases, with 13 bases between. CDR3 length: 15 amino acids. Germline CDR1 SEHNR, CDR2 FQNEAQ (reference sequence). CDR3 loop: CASSWIVGLNEKLFF. CDR3 nucleotides: TGTGCCAGCAGCTGGATAGTGGGACTTAATGAAAAACTGTTTTTT.

This clone was recorded once. This chain joins TRBV28 and TRBJ2-2, with TRBD1 matching 7 bases. The CDR3 extends over 15 amino acids. CDR1 MDHEN and CDR2 SYDVKM come from the germline V gene. Trimming at V came to 6 bases and at J to 5 bases, leaving 9 bases not matched to a gene. The CDR3 bases are TGTGCCAGCAGAAGACAGGGTTCATGGACCGGGGAGCTGTTTTTT. Translation gives CASRRQGSWTGELFF.

This clone has just a few counts. V is TRBV4-2 and J is TRBJ1-2; 7 bases map to TRBD1. Germline loops: CDR1 LGHNA, CDR2 YNFKEQ. This CDR3 has 17 residues. After removal of 3 bases from V and 5 bases from J, the junction contained 15 bases not matched to a gene. The CDR3 loop is CASSHRSLQGRGYGYTF. In DNA, the CDR3 is TGTGCCAGCAGCCACAGATCCTTACAGGGGAGAGGGTATGGCTACACCTTC.

V is TRBV4-1 and J is TRBJ2-3, with 8 bases that match TRBD1. Germline CDR1 is MGHRA and CDR2 is YSYEKL. Trimming cost V 7 bases and J 0 bases; bases outside gene matches: 9. This CDR3 comprises 16 residues. In nucleotides, the CDR3 is TGCGCCAGCACCGGGACAGGCTCCCCCAGCACAGATACGCAGTATTTT. It specifies CASTGTGSPSTDTQYF.

The chain joins TRBV19 to TRBJ1-2, with D possibly TRBD1 on 6 matching bases. Germline V gene lookup returns CDR1 LNHDA and CDR2 SQIVND (reference sequence). Trimming cost V 3 bases and J 4 bases, with 9 bases left between them. The length of the CDR3 is 13 residues. The DNA for the CDR3 is TGTGCCAGTAGTATCGACAGGTCCTATGGCTACACCTTC. It codes for CASSIDRSYGYTF.

V and J are TRBV10-3 and TRBJ2-7, with D possibly matching TRBD1 (6 bases). The CDR3 extends over 15 amino acids. Germline loops: CDR1 ENHRY, CDR2 SYGVKD. V lost 3 bases, J lost 6 bases, and 18 bases lay in between. For the CDR3, the DNA is TGTGCCATCAGTGAACGACAGGCGGCTGTAGGCGAGCAGTACTTC. Protein: CAISERQAAVGEQYF.

The chain recombines TRBV2 with TRBJ2-1; TRBD2 matches at 11 bases. This CDR3 is 17 amino acids long. V was pared by 2 bases and J by 0 bases, with 3 bases of the junction left unmatched. CDR1 and CDR2 from the germline V gene are SNHLY and FYNNEI. CDR3 loop: CASSEPSGRSSYNEQFF. Written as DNA, the CDR3 is TGTGCCAGCAGTGAACCTAGCGGGAGGAGCTCCTACAATGAGCAGTTCTTC.

The V call is TRBV29-1, the J call TRBJ2-5; 7 nucleotides align to TRBD2. Germline V CDR1 and CDR2: SQVTM, ANQGSEA. CDR3 length: 13 amino acids. V gave up 1 base and J gave up 7 bases; unmatched junction bases: 6. The CDR3 protein is CSVEGGGWRTQYF. CDR3 in DNA: TGCAGCGTTGAAGGGGGGGGGTGGAGGACCCAGTACTTC.

The genes are TRBV7-9 and TRBJ2-1; possibly TRBD2 for D (5 bases). V was shortened by 8 bases and J by 0 bases, with 8 bases between the two germline ends. Germline CDR1 and CDR2: SEHNR and FQNEAQ (reference sequence). The CDR3 sequence is 13 residues long. The CDR3 reads CASQRSSYNEQFF. The CDR3 DNA reads TGTGCCAGCCAGCGGAGCTCCTACAATGAGCAGTTCTTC.

The rearrangement joins TRBV6-6 to TRBJ2-2; 10 bases fit TRBD2. This CDR3 comprises 15 residues. The germline CDR1 and CDR2 sequences are MNHNY and SVGAGI (reference sequence). The ends lost 7 bases at V and 5 bases at J; junction bases unmatched: 7. The CDR3 loop is CASKIGTSATGELFF. The DNA of the CDR3 is TGTGCCAGCAAAATCGGGACTAGCGCAACCGGGGAGCTGTTTTTT.

V gene TRBV10-2 combines with J gene TRBJ2-2; TRBD2 might be the D (6 bases). Germline V gene data show CDR1 as WSHSY and CDR2 as SAAADI. V gave up 0 bases and J gave up 6 bases, with 14 bases separating them. The CDR3 covers 16 residues. The chain's CDR3 is CASSESGASEAGELFF. Written as DNA, the CDR3 is TGCGCCAGCAGTGAGTCGGGTGCTAGCGAGGCCGGGGAGCTGTTTTTT.

This chain uses TRBV2 with TRBJ1-4; TRBD1 matches at 7 bases. The germline CDR1 and CDR2 sequences are SNHLY and FYNNEI. The CDR3 covers 15 residues. The J segment lost 5 bases and the V segment lost 3 bases, leaving 6 bases of the junction unmatched. The CDR3 DNA follows: TGTGCCAGCAGTGATCCGGACAGGATAAATGAAAAACTGTTTTTT. Protein product: CASSDPDRINEKLFF.

The chain employs TRBV15 and TRBJ1-6; TRBD1 aligns across 9 bases. This CDR3 spans 15 amino acids. Germline CDR1 reads LNHNV; CDR2 reads YYDKDF (reference sequence). J was trimmed by 8 bases and V by 4 bases; bases with no gene match: 6. CDR3: CATSTLTGGDSPLHF. The CDR3 region has the DNA TGTGCCACCAGCACCTTGACAGGGGGGGATTCACCCCTCCACTTT.

The chain combines TRBV9 with TRBJ2-3; D gene uncertain. Trimming cost V 0 bases and J 4 bases, with 18 bases left between them. This CDR3 contains 17 residues. CDR1 and CDR2 from the germline V gene are SGDLS and YYNGEE. The DNA of the CDR3 is TGTGCCAGCAGCGTAGTTCCTTACCCTGGGCCGCCAGATACGCAGTATTTT. It yields the protein CASSVVPYPGPPDTQYF.

This clone occurred a few times. The chain combines TRBV30 with TRBJ1-4; D possibly corresponds to TRBD1 (5 bases). The CDR3 contains 14 residues. V lost 0 bases and J 8 bases, leaving 13 bases between the germline ends. CDR1 and CDR2 from the germline V gene are GTSNPN and SVGIG (reference sequence). CDR3 amino acids: CAWSVRGSGEKLFF. The CDR3 DNA is TGTGCCTGGAGTGTACGGGGGAGCGGGGAAAAACTGTTTTTT.

The chain uses TRBV6-1 and TRBJ1-2; 12 bases align to TRBD1. Per the germline V gene, CDR1 is MNHNS and CDR2 is SASEGT. The CDR3 has 16 amino acids. Losses at the gene ends were 3 bases for V and 5 bases for J; bases not matched to a gene: 7. The CDR3 here is CASSENPGQGAYGYTF. The CDR3 DNA is TGTGCCAGCAGTGAGAACCCGGGACAGGGGGCGTATGGCTACACCTTC.

The V and J genes are TRBV2 and TRBJ1-2; TRBD1 matches 7 bases. V lost 7 bases to trimming and J lost 6 bases; unmatched junction nucleotides: 11. The length of the CDR3 is 14 residues. Germline assignment: CDR1 SNHLY and CDR2 FYNNEI. The CDR3 coding sequence is TGTGCCAGCACCCTTGAACAGGGGCAACATGGCTACACCTTC. Its translation: CASTLEQGQHGYTF.

The chain carries TRBV6-6 and TRBJ2-7, with TRBD1 matching over 10 bases. V shed 0 bases, J shed 5 bases, and the junction held 4 bases outside the gene matches. The germline V gene encodes CDR1 MNHNY and CDR2 SVGAGI (reference sequence). The CDR3 covers 15 residues. CDR3 bases: TGTGCCAGCAGTTACTCCCGGGACAGGGGAGACGAGCAGTACTTC. Protein product: CASSYSRDRGDEQYF.

This clone was seen more than once but under ten times. V usage is TRBV4-2 and J usage is TRBJ1-3; TRBD1 might be the D (5 bases). The V gene lost 0 bases and the J gene lost 0 bases, with 18 bases spanning the gap. The CDR3 contains 19 residues. CDR1 LGHNA and CDR2 YNFKEQ come from the germline V gene. CDR3 nucleotide sequence: TGTGCCAGCAGCCAAGACGTACTCCGGACATCGAGCTCTGGAAACACCATATATTTT. It is translated as CASSQDVLRTSSSGNTIYF.

This CDR3 is CASSQDPDRGIYTIYF. The CDR3 nucleotides read TGCGCCAGCAGCCAAGACCCGGACAGGGGAATTTACACCATATATTTT. The rearrangement links TRBV4-3 to TRBJ1-3; the match to TRBD1 covers 9 bases. This CDR3 contains 16 residues. Germline CDR1 and CDR2: LGHNA and YSLEER. J gave up 8 bases and V 0 bases, and 8 bases lay outside the gene matches.